This TCR beta chain was found in a study of identical twins. Study-level findings and limits: The degree of excess twin sharing was weaker in beta out-of-frame sequences.

A universal primer site came from template switching; cDNA carried unique molecular identifiers. TCRdb used MiXCR to reprocess the 5' RACE reads, holding one entry per CDR3 protein. The table lists under 300,000 distinct CDR3 sequences, over 12% of them singletons. This CDR3 contains 17 residues. V was pared by 6 bases and J by 0 bases, with 15 bases between. Per germline, CDR1 SNHLY and CDR2 FYNNEI. Donors were all healthy Caucasians. Concerning this clonotype itself: Antigen: not known.

The rearrangement links TRBV2 to TRBJ2-6, with D maybe TRBD1 (5 bases). Sequencing input: memory (CD45RO+) T cells sorted from blood. This sequence originates from a woman aged 18-30 years in good health. The CDR3 here is CASSRQSLNSGANVLTF. As DNA, the CDR3 is TGTGCCAGCAGCAGACAGTCTCTGAACTCTGGGGCCAACGTCCTGACTTTC.